Presented here are 23 T cell receptor beta chains from one specimen sequenced in a study of blood T cell repertoires in COVID-19. Using immunoSEQ multiplex PCR, the repertoire was profiled, and TCRdb retains in-frame clones only, with some absent. This table has 200,000 to 250,000 clones, 70% to 90% appearing once. The sample was PBMCs or T cells enriched from blood (not recorded which). Source of these receptors: a young man who had recovered from COVID-19.

The chain uses TRBV30 and TRBJ2-7, with TRBD1 matching over 7 bases. V was pared by 0 bases and J by 4 bases, with 6 bases of the junction left unmatched. The CDR3 is made up of 14 amino acids. Germline V CDR1 and CDR2: GTSNPN, SVGIG (reference sequence). Here the CDR3 DNA reads TGTGCCTGGAGTGTCGGGACAGAGAGGTACGAGCAGTACTTC. Protein sequence: CAWSVGTERYEQYF. Using reference TRBV30 and TRBJ2-7 for the parts outside the CDR3, the full variable domain is SQTIHQWPATLVQPVGSPLSLECTVEGTSNPNLYWYRQAAGRGLQLLFYSVGIGQISSEVPQNLSASRPQDRQFILSSKKLLLSDSGFYLCAWSVGTERYEQYFGPGTRLTVT.

This chain uses TRBV2 with TRBJ2-1; D remains ambiguous. Trimming stripped 7 bases from V and 0 bases from J, with 13 bases between. This CDR3 has 15 residues. Germline V CDR1 and CDR2: SNHLY, FYNNEI. The CDR3 region is CASKALWSSYNEQFF. The CDR3 nucleotides read TGTGCCAGCAAGGCGCTTTGGAGCTCCTACAATGAGCAGTTCTTC.

The J gene is TRBJ1-1, the V gene TRBV7-9, with no clear D. The ends were cut back, 4 bases at V and 4 bases at J, with 13 bases in the middle. CDR1 and CDR2 (germline): SEHNR, FQNEAQ (reference sequence). This CDR3 contains 14 residues. The CDR3 sequence: CASSSRYVGTEAFF. DNA of the CDR3: TGTGCCAGCAGCTCGAGGTACGTCGGCACTGAAGCTTTCTTT.

The V gene is TRBV13, the J gene TRBJ2-3; a possible D gene is TRBD2 (6 bases). CDR1 is PRHDT, CDR2 FYEKMQ, per germline (reference sequence). This CDR3 contains 14 residues. The V end was cut by 5 bases, the J end by 2 bases, with 11 bases between. CDR3 DNA: TGTGCCAGCAGCCCCGGGGGAAACACAGATACGCAGTATTTT. Translated: CASSPGGNTDTQYF. Complete variable domain (other parts from reference TRBV13 and TRBJ2-3): AAGVIQSPRHLIKEKRETATLKCYPIPRHDTVYWYQQGPGQDPQFLISFYEKMQSDKGSIPDRFSAQQFSDYHSELNMSSLELGDSALYFCASSPGGNTDTQYFGPGTRLTVL.

This chain links TRBV11-3 with TRBJ2-3; no definite D call. In germline, CDR1 is SGHNT, CDR2 YENEEA. Trimming shortened V by 6 bases and J by 0 bases, and 13 bases separated the two germline ends. This CDR3 is built from 15 residues. The CDR3 sequence: CASRIPYPSTDTQYF. For the CDR3, the DNA is TGTGCCAGCAGGATACCCTACCCCAGCACAGATACGCAGTATTTT.

The V gene is TRBV12-3 or TRBV12-4, the J gene TRBJ1-1; D call uncertain. The germline V and J ends were trimmed by 2 bases and 8 bases, with 9 bases remaining between them. CDR3 length: 12 residues. The CDR3: CASSLYSSEAFF. The CDR3 bases are TGTGCCAGCAGTTTATACAGCTCCGAAGCTTTCTTT.

The CDR3 reads CASSLLERGNSPLHF. In DNA form, the CDR3 reads TGTGCCAGCAGTTTGCTGGAGCGAGGTAATTCACCCCTCCACTTT. J is TRBJ1-6 and V is TRBV28; D uncertain. From germline, CDR1 is MDHEN and CDR2 SYDVKM. V dropped 3 bases and J dropped 6 bases, with 12 bases sitting between them. CDR3 length: 15 amino acids.

This chain uses TRBV11-2 with TRBJ2-3; D unclear. The CDR3 length is 14 residues. Germline CDR1 is SGHAT and CDR2 is FQNNGV. Trimming stripped 5 bases from V and 4 bases from J, with 13 bases between. Written as DNA, the CDR3 is TGTGCCAGCAGCCCTCGGGTCCTGGCAGATACGCAGTATTTT. It codes for CASSPRVLADTQYF.

The chain is built from TRBV19 and TRBJ2-7, with 8 nucleotides matching TRBD2. Germline CDR1 LNHDA, CDR2 SQIVND (reference sequence). The CDR3 extends over 15 amino acids. With V trimmed by 6 bases and J by 0 bases, 7 bases remained unmatched. CDR3 DNA: TGTGCCAGTAGCCGGCGGGGGGCCGGCTCCTACGAGCAGTACTTC. Translated, it gives CASSRRGAGSYEQYF.

This clone is a singleton in its sample. The genes are TRBV15 and TRBJ2-1; no reliable D call. Germline CDR1 and CDR2: LNHNV and YYDKDF (reference sequence). The CDR3 is made up of 16 amino acids. V lost 0 bases to trimming and J lost 2 bases, with 11 bases between them. This CDR3 is CATSRDRGAPYNEQFF. CDR3 sequence (DNA): TGTGCCACCAGCAGAGATCGAGGCGCACCCTACAATGAGCAGTTCTTC.

The chain uses TRBV12-3 or TRBV12-4 and TRBJ2-1; 9 nucleotides align to TRBD1. V was clipped by 5 bases and J by 12 bases; unmatched bases: 8. CDR3 size: 13 residues. CDR3: CASSRQGGDAQFF. The CDR3 DNA is TGTGCCAGCAGTAGACAGGGGGGGGACGCGCAGTTCTTC.

The chain has TRBV9 and TRBJ1-2, with 11 bases aligning to TRBD1. V lost 4 bases, J lost 5 bases, and 10 bases stayed unmatched. This CDR3 comprises 16 residues. The germline gives CDR1 SGDLS, CDR2 YYNGEE. CDR3 region: CASSPGQGATKYGYTF. The DNA for the CDR3 is TGTGCCAGCAGCCCAGGACAGGGGGCAACCAAATATGGCTACACCTTC.

The chain recombines TRBV24-1 with TRBJ2-1; 8 positions agree with TRBD1. This CDR3 region has 15 residues. V was pared by 4 bases and J by 9 bases, with 10 bases of the junction left unmatched. Germline V gene data show CDR1 as KGHDR and CDR2 as SFDVKD. The CDR3 is CATSDPRTGWGEQFF. For the CDR3, the DNA is TGTGCCACCAGTGACCCCCGGACAGGGTGGGGTGAGCAGTTCTTC.

The chain recombines TRBV19 with TRBJ1-5; maybe TRBD1 (5 bases). The CDR3 loop spans 13 amino acids. The V end lost 4 bases, the J end lost 4 bases, and 8 bases lay between the germline ends. CDR1 and CDR2 from the germline V gene are LNHDA and SQIVND (reference sequence). In DNA form, the CDR3 reads TGTGCCAGTAGTACCCAGGGAAATCAGCCCCAGCATTTT. Translating it yields CASSTQGNQPQHF.

The CDR3 reads CAWGKAGTSGGNEQFF. As DNA, the CDR3 is TGTGCCTGGGGAAAAGCCGGGACTAGCGGGGGGAATGAGCAGTTCTTC. V and J are TRBV30 and TRBJ2-1; 15 positions agree with TRBD2. Germline CDR1 GTSNPN, CDR2 SVGIG (reference sequence). J gave up 7 bases and V 5 bases, and 9 bases lay outside the gene matches. This CDR3 is built from 16 residues.

The chain recombines TRBV2 with TRBJ2-7, with TRBD2 as a possible D gene (5 bases). This CDR3 is built from 16 residues. Germline V gene data show CDR1 as SNHLY and CDR2 as FYNNEI. Trimming stripped 7 bases from V and 4 bases from J, with 23 bases between. The CDR3 loop is CASTPRGGRMAYEQYF. In nucleotides, the CDR3 is TGTGCCAGCACCCCACGAGGAGGTCGTATGGCGTACGAGCAGTACTTC.

Concerning this clone: Other DNA sequences in this specimen translate into the identical CDR3. The J gene is TRBJ2-5, the V gene TRBV2, with TRBD1 identical over 7 bases. CDR3 size: 13 residues. Germline trimming cut 6 bases from V and 3 bases from J; bases unmatched to any gene: 4. Germline V gene data show CDR1 as SNHLY and CDR2 as FYNNEI. The CDR3 is CASSRDREETQYF. The CDR3 DNA is TGTGCCAGCAGCCGGGACAGAGAAGAGACCCAGTACTTC. Combining the CDR3 with reference TRBV2 and TRBJ2-5 gives the whole variable domain EPEVTQTPSHQVTQMGQEVILRCVPISNHLYFYWYRQILGQKVEFLVSFYNNEISEKSEIFDDQFSVERPDGSNFTLKIRSTKLEDSAMYFCASSRDREETQYFGPGTRLLVL.

This chain uses TRBV5-1 with TRBJ1-4; weak D call: TRBD1 (5 bases). The V gene lost 4 bases and the J gene lost 5 bases, with 15 bases spanning the gap. The germline V gene encodes CDR1 SGHRS and CDR2 YFSETQ. The CDR3 sequence is 15 residues long. CDR3 sequence: CASSTTGTDNEKLFF. The CDR3 DNA reads as TGCGCCAGCAGCACCACCGGGACTGACAATGAAAAACTGTTTTTT.

The V and J genes are TRBV5-1 and TRBJ2-3, with D perhaps TRBD2 (5 bases). The V and J ends lost 1 base and 0 bases respectively, with 6 bases between them. The CDR3 covers 14 residues. Germline CDR1 SGHRS, CDR2 YFSETQ. CDR3 DNA sequence: TGCGCCAGCAGCTTGAGGACTAGCACAGATACGCAGTATTTT. It yields the protein CASSLRTSTDTQYF.

This chain joins TRBV2 and TRBJ2-1; D is undetermined. V was clipped by 7 bases and J by 3 bases, with 10 bases between them. The CDR3 totals 13 residues. Germline loops: CDR1 SNHLY, CDR2 FYNNEI. The CDR3 protein is CASIQDNYNEQFF. Here the CDR3 DNA reads TGTGCCAGCATTCAGGATAACTACAATGAGCAGTTCTTC.

The chain recombines TRBV7-2 with TRBJ2-3, with TRBD1 matching 9 bases. J lost 4 bases, V lost 8 bases, and 7 bases had no gene match. There are 14 residues in the CDR3. Germline assignment: CDR1 SGHTA and CDR2 FQGNSA. CDR3 nucleotide sequence: TGTGCCAGCGCAGAGGGACAGGGCCCAGATACGCAGTATTTT. It yields the protein CASAEGQGPDTQYF. Drawing the rest from reference TRBV7-2 and TRBJ2-3, the complete variable domain is GAGVSQSPSNKVTEKGKDVELRCDPISGHTALYWYRQSLGQGLEFLIYFQGNSAPDKSGLPSDRFSAERTGGSVSTLTIQRTQQEDSAVYLCASAEGQGPDTQYFGPGTRLTVL.

V and J are TRBV23-1 and TRBJ1-5; D is unresolved. TRBV23-1 falls under the ORF class, with uncertain function. The CDR3 is 18 amino acids. V gave up 0 bases and J gave up 4 bases, with 19 bases separating them. The CDR3 is CASSQSEDDKFFNQPQHF. The CDR3, as DNA: TGCGCCAGCAGTCAATCAGAAGACGACAAGTTCTTTAATCAGCCCCAGCATTTT.

V usage is TRBV7-9 and J usage is TRBJ2-7, with TRBD2 matching over 8 bases. V dropped 6 bases and J dropped 2; count of bases not matched to a gene: 9. Looked up from germline, CDR1 is SEHNR and CDR2 is FQNEAQ (reference sequence). The CDR3 is 15 amino acids. The CDR3 bases are TGTGCCAGCAGTCCACCCGGGAGGGCCGCCTACGAGCAGTACTTC. Amino acid sequence: CASSPPGRAAYEQYF. The full variable domain, rest sourced from reference TRBV7-9 and TRBJ2-7, is DTGVSQNPRHKITKRGQNVTFRCDPISEHNRLYWYRQTLGQGPEFLTYFQNEAQLEKSRLLSDRFSAERPKGSFSTLEIQRTEQGDSAMYLCASSPPGRAAYEQYFGPGTRLTVT.